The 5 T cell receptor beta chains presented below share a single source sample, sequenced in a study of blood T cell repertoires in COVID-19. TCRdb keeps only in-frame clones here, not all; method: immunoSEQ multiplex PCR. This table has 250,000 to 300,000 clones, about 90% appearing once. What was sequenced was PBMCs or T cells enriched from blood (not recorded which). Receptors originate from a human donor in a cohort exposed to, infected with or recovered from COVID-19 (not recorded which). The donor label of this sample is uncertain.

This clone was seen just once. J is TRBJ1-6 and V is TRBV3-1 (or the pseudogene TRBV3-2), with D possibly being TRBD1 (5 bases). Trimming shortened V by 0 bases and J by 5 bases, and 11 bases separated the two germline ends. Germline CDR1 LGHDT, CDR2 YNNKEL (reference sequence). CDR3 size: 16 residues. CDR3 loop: CASSQDGGSNNSPLHF. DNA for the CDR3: TGTGCCAGCAGCCAAGATGGGGGGAGTAATAATTCACCCCTCCACTTT.

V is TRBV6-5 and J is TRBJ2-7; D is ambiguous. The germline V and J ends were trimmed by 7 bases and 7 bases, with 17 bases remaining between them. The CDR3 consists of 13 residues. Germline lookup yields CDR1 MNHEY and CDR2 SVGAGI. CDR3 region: CASTGSNDREQYF. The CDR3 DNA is TGTGCCAGCACCGGGTCGAATGATCGGGAGCAGTACTTC.

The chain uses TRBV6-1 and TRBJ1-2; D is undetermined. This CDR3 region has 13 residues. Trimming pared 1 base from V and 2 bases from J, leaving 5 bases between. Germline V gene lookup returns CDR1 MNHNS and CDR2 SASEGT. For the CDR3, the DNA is TGTGCCAGCAGTGAAGGCGGGAACTATGGCTACACCTTC. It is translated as CASSEGGNYGYTF.

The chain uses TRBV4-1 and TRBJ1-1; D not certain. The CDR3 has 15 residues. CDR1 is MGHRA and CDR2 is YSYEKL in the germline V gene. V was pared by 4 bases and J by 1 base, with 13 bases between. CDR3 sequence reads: CASSLGRDWNTEAFF. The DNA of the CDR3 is TGCGCCAGCAGCCTCGGTCGGGATTGGAACACTGAAGCTTTCTTT.

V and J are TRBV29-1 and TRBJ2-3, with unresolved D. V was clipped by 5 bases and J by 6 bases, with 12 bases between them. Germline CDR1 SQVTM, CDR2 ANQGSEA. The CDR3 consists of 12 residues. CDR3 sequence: CSVSQLVDTQYF. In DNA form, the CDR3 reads TGCAGCGTTTCTCAGTTGGTGGATACGCAGTATTTT.